This T cell receptor beta chain came from a study of cytomegalovirus exposure and HLA in healthy donors. The method was immunoSEQ multiplex PCR; TCRdb's version includes in-frame clones alone and lacks a portion of them. The table includes under 250,000 clones, 75% to 95% detected once. This CDR3 is 16 amino acids long. Unmatched junction bases numbered 8, after V lost 0 bases and J lost 3 bases. Germline V gene data show CDR1 as SGHNT and CDR2 as YYREEE (reference sequence). Broader study findings: Cytomegalovirus-associated status was assigned to about 150 TCR beta chains. Reported performance of the classifier showed diagnosis of cytomegalovirus status with high specificity and sensitivity. The tendency of first-cohort TCR clusters to co-occur in the 100 to 150 validation repertoires was identified by a subsequent analysis.

Note on this clone: The antigen remains undetermined.

V and J are TRBV5-4 and TRBJ2-5, with 7 bases that match TRBD1. Material for sequencing was PBMCs. The sequence was obtained from a woman younger than 35 in good health and CMV-seronegative. CDR3 amino acids: CASSLAQGLTKETQYF. CDR3 bases: TGTGCCAGCAGCTTGGCACAGGGGCTCACCAAAGAGACCCAGTACTTC. The whole variable domain, remainder taken from reference TRBV5-4 and TRBJ2-5, is ETGVTQSPTHLIKTRGQQVTLRCSSQSGHNTVSWYQQALGQGPQFIFQYYREEENGRGNFPPRFSGLQFPNYSSELNVNALELDDSALYLCASSLAQGLTKETQYFGPGTRLLVL.